This record looks at one T cell receptor (beta chain) sequence and its context. Antigen unknown. The length of the CDR3 is 13 residues. Germline V gives CDR1 MDHEN, CDR2 SYDVKM. This entry belongs to a study of CXCR3-negative and CXCR3-positive naive CD8 T cells. In triplicate, each CD8+ T cell subset was sorted at under 350,000 cells per replicate. Within the CD8+ T cell compartment, naive cells were CD45RO-CCR7+CD27+CD95-. General observations from the study: A higher hydrophobicity marked the TRB CDR3s of CXCR3-positive naive cells versus CXCR3-negative naive cells. Whereas memory cells differed, naive CXCR3-negative and CXCR3-positive cells shared similar TRBV-TRBJ usage.

The authors made the TRB cDNA libraries by 5' RACE using UMI labels. Each CDR3 protein gets one entry in TCRdb, which reprocessed the 5' RACE reads and gives no DNA. The sample table includes some 100,000 distinct CDR3 sequences. This clonotype originated in a human donor in good health. Some clones in this sample may be carry-over from other donors' samples. The chain combines TRBV28 with TRBJ2-7. The sample taken for sequencing was naive CXCR3+ CD8+ T cells from blood. Specified subset: CD45RO-CCR7+CD27+CD95- naive CD8+ T cells expressing CXCR3 (TNR3+). This chain's CDR3 is CASSLSRVWEQYF.